This T cell receptor (beta chain) is from a study of T cell repertoires in cytomegalovirus infection. Turning to the study itself: Selected CMV epitopes included recently identified HLA-C-restricted ones as well as well-studied HLA-B-restricted ones. Public TCR beta signatures indicated both CMV infection and matching HLA type.

The CDR3 length is 16 residues. Germline values: CDR1 KGHSH, CDR2 LQKENI. The J segment lost 1 base and the V segment lost 3 bases, leaving 3 bases of the junction unmatched. This clonotype was counted many times. As yet, its antigen is unknown. TCRdb reanalysed the reads using MiXCR and keeps one entry per CDR3 protein. This sample has about 89,000 distinct CDR3 sequences, with 25% to 30% found just once. Study-wide results and caveats: Dominating the ex vivo response were TCR beta clonotypes that were CMV-specific and HLA-C-restricted. Accumulated public TCR beta family frequency recognized individuals carrying CMV together with the relevant HLA.

V and J are TRBV18 and TRBJ2-2, with 9 bases that match TRBD2. The clonotype originates from a human donor in good health (CMV status not recorded). Some clones in this sample may be carry-over from other donors' samples. The sequences come from CD8+ T cells from cultured PBMCs, collected from culture after CMV antigen stimulation. The CDR3 sequence: CASSPKRGVNTGELFF. Here the CDR3 DNA reads TGTGCCAGCTCACCTAAGCGGGGGGTGAACACCGGGGAGCTGTTTTTT.